The 5 T cell receptor beta chains in this list originate from one sample, sequenced in a study of T cell repertoires in ileal Crohn's disease. Noted time point: neoterminal ileum biopsy at postoperative endoscopy, about 6 months after surgery. Profiling relied on immunoSEQ multiplex PCR, and the TCRdb table lists in-frame clones only, not all of them. The sample lists 11,000 or so clones; about 81% were seen once. The sample comprised ileal tissue. These receptor sequences come from an adult with Crohn's disease.

Only a few counts were recorded for this clone. The rearrangement links TRBV7-9 to TRBJ2-2; D possibly corresponds to TRBD1 (6 bases). The CDR3 extends over 19 amino acids. V shed 2 bases and J shed 0 bases, with 19 bases lying between them. The germline gives CDR1 SEHNR, CDR2 FQNEAQ (reference sequence). CDR3 bases: TGTGCCAGCAGCTTAAAAGGGCAAGGGGGAAACTCGAACACCGGGGAGCTGTTTTTT. It specifies CASSLKGQGGNSNTGELFF. Full variable domain (missing parts from reference TRBV7-9 and TRBJ2-2): DTGVSQNPRHKITKRGQNVTFRCDPISEHNRLYWYRQTLGQGPEFLTYFQNEAQLEKSRLLSDRFSAERPKGSFSTLEIQRTEQGDSAMYLCASSLKGQGGNSNTGELFFGEGSRLTVL.

This rearrangement joins TRBV6-1 to TRBJ2-3; 14 bases line up with TRBD2. The ends lost 1 base at V and 5 bases at J; junction bases unmatched: 5. This CDR3 comprises 17 residues. Germline V CDR1 and CDR2: MNHNS, SASEGT. CDR3: CASSEETSGGARDTQYF. The CDR3 nucleotides read TGTGCCAGCAGTGAAGAGACTAGCGGGGGGGCGAGAGATACGCAGTATTTT.

V usage is TRBV30 and J usage is TRBJ1-6, with D possibly TRBD1 on 5 matching bases. V was cut by 4 bases and J by 0 bases, with 10 bases left in between. CDR1 and CDR2 from the germline V gene are GTSNPN and SVGIG (reference sequence). There are 15 residues in the CDR3. In nucleotides, the CDR3 is TGTGCCTGGACCCCCGACAGCTCCTATAATTCACCCCTCCACTTT. Translating gives CAWTPDSSYNSPLHF. Based on the CDR3 plus reference TRBV30 and TRBJ1-6, the full variable domain is SQTIHQWPATLVQPVGSPLSLECTVEGTSNPNLYWYRQAAGRGLQLLFYSVGIGQISSEVPQNLSASRPQDRQFILSSKKLLLSDSGFYLCAWTPDSSYNSPLHFGNGTRLTVT.

The J gene is TRBJ1-6, the V gene TRBV27; D is possibly TRBD1 (6 bases). Looked up from germline, CDR1 is MNHEY and CDR2 is SMNVEV (reference sequence). V was cut by 6 bases and J by 10 bases, with 16 bases left in between. The CDR3 is 14 amino acids. The CDR3 here is CASRQGQVGSPLHF. The CDR3, as DNA: TGTGCCAGCAGACAGGGACAAGTAGGCTCACCCCTCCACTTT.

The CDR3 loop is CASSSGTGREKLFF. CDR3 nucleotide sequence: TGCGCCAGCAGCTCCGGGACAGGGCGTGAAAAACTGTTTTTT. V is TRBV5-1 and J is TRBJ1-4; 9 bases match TRBD1. CDR1 and CDR2 (germline): SGHRS, YFSETQ. This CDR3 has 14 residues. The J segment lost 7 bases and the V segment lost 3 bases, leaving 4 bases of the junction unmatched.